The 30 T cell receptor beta chains given below trace back to one sample, sequenced in a study of glioma-infiltrating T cells after dendritic cell vaccination. Some clones are missing from TCRdb's copy, which holds only in-frame ones; the method was immunoSEQ multiplex PCR. This sample yields over 90,000 clones, of which roughly 76% are seen a single time; about an eighth belongs to the top ten. The sequencing here drew on blood, taken before dendritic cell vaccination. The receptor set was obtained from a human donor with glioblastoma.

The chain employs TRBV4-3 and TRBJ2-1; D gene unclear. Trimming shortened V by 5 bases and J by 0 bases, and 8 bases separated the two germline ends. This CDR3 region has 14 residues. Germline V gives CDR1 LGHNA, CDR2 YSLEER. The CDR3 is CASSYRSSYNEQFF. The CDR3 coding sequence is TGCGCCAGCAGCTATAGGAGCTCCTACAATGAGCAGTTCTTC.

This chain connects TRBV5-6 to TRBJ2-1; TRBD2 matches 7 bases. The CDR3 loop spans 15 amino acids. V gave up 1 base and J gave up 6 bases; unmatched junction bases: 7. The V gene's germline CDR1 is SGHDT and CDR2 YYEEEE. The CDR3 DNA reads TGTGCCAGCAGCTTGAAGGGCGGGGGAATCAATGAGCAGTTCTTC. It codes for CASSLKGGGINEQFF.

There are a few counts of this clone. This chain links TRBV12-5 with TRBJ2-5; 9 bases are shared with TRBD1. The better agreement between TRBJ2-7 and the DNA end casts doubt on the J call. This CDR3 spans 15 amino acids. In germline, CDR1 is LGHNT, CDR2 FRNRAP. The CDR3 spells CASGLWTGATYEQYF. The CDR3 DNA reads TGTGCTAGTGGTTTGTGGACAGGGGCAACCTACGAGCAGTACTTC.

The chain employs TRBV19 and TRBJ2-7; D is possibly TRBD2 (5 bases). This CDR3 is 13 amino acids long. Per the germline V gene, CDR1 is LNHDA and CDR2 is SQIVND (reference sequence). The V and J ends lost 3 bases and 3 bases respectively, with 9 bases between them. CDR3 region: CASSITRDYEQYF. CDR3 nucleotides: TGTGCCAGTAGTATTACTCGGGACTACGAGCAGTACTTC.

The rearrangement links TRBV10-3 to TRBJ2-5; TRBD1 aligns across 7 bases. The V gene's germline CDR1 is ENHRY and CDR2 SYGVKD. Germline trimming cut 8 bases from V and 2 bases from J; bases unmatched to any gene: 5. The CDR3 is made up of 13 amino acids. CDR3 coding DNA: TGTGCCATCCGGGACAGTACTCAAGAGACCCAGTACTTC. This translates into CAIRDSTQETQYF.

The V call is TRBV2, the J call TRBJ2-5; 7 bases fit TRBD2. The ends lost 4 bases at V and 5 bases at J; junction bases unmatched: 4. There are 13 residues in the CDR3. Germline CDR1 SNHLY, CDR2 FYNNEI. CDR3 sequence reads: CASSGERDETQYF. CDR3 sequence (DNA): TGTGCCAGCAGTGGGGAGCGGGACGAGACCCAGTACTTC.

The gene calls are TRBV9 and TRBJ2-7; tentatively, D is TRBD1 (5 bases). Germline V gene sequence: CDR1 SGDLS, CDR2 YYNGEE. There are 13 residues in the CDR3. With 0 bases removed from V and 6 bases from J, the gap between germline ends came to 10 bases. CDR3: CASSVGRGPEQYF. The CDR3 nucleotides read TGTGCCAGCAGCGTAGGAAGGGGTCCCGAGCAGTACTTC. The variable domain in full, with the rest retrieved from reference TRBV9 and TRBJ2-7, is DSGVTQTPKHLITATGQRVTLRCSPRSGDLSVYWYQQSLDQGLQFLIQYYNGEERAKGNILERFSAQQFPDLHSELNLSSLELGDSALYFCASSVGRGPEQYFGPGTRLTVT.

The chain links TRBV5-6 to TRBJ1-1; 7 bases line up with TRBD1. V lost 2 bases and J lost 3; bases outside the gene matches: 7. CDR1 is SGHDT and CDR2 is YYEEEE in the germline V gene. The length of the CDR3 is 15 residues. The CDR3 DNA reads TGTGCCAGCAGCTTAGACCCGGGACAGTACACTGAAGCTTTCTTT. Residues: CASSLDPGQYTEAFF.

This rearrangement joins TRBV6-5 to TRBJ2-2; D gene unclear. The CDR3 totals 14 residues. V gave up 2 bases and J gave up 4 bases, with 8 bases separating them. Germline V gene sequence: CDR1 MNHEY, CDR2 SVGAGI. The CDR3 DNA reads TGTGCCAGCAGTTACAGGCAGGCCACCGGGGAGCTGTTTTTT. Encoded protein: CASSYRQATGELFF.

The chain uses TRBV7-2 and TRBJ1-1; the D is unclear. V was trimmed by 4 bases and J by 0 bases, leaving 9 bases between them. Germline V gene data show CDR1 as SGHTA and CDR2 as FQGNSA. The CDR3 extends over 14 amino acids. The CDR3, as DNA: TGTGCCAGCAGCTCCAGTATTATGAACACTGAAGCTTTCTTT. Translating it yields CASSSSIMNTEAFF.

This chain connects TRBV5-4 to TRBJ1-3; D gene uncertain. The ends were cut back, 0 bases at V and 0 bases at J, with 4 bases in the middle. CDR3 length equals 14 residues. Germline V gene data show CDR1 as SGHNT and CDR2 as YYREEE (reference sequence). The CDR3 is CASSLGSSGNTIYF. The DNA of the CDR3 is TGTGCCAGCAGCTTGGGGAGCTCTGGAAACACCATATATTTT.

The chain combines TRBV4-1 with TRBJ2-5, with a tentative D call TRBD1 (6 bases). The J call is doubtful: the DNA matches TRBJ2-7 better. The CDR3 contains 15 residues. Germline CDR1 reads MGHRA; CDR2 reads YSYEKL. The CDR3 sequence: CASSYSGTPTYEQYF. As DNA, the CDR3 is TGCGCCAGCAGCTACTCCGGGACACCGACCTACGAGCAGTACTTC.

This chain links TRBV27 with TRBJ2-1, with D tentatively TRBD1 (5 bases). This CDR3 has 14 amino acids. CDR1 and CDR2 (germline): MNHEY, SMNVEV (reference sequence). V dropped 4 bases and J dropped 4 bases, with 11 bases sitting between them. The chain's CDR3 is CASSSPDRYNEQFF. The CDR3 bases are TGTGCCAGCAGTTCCCCCGACAGATACAATGAGCAGTTCTTC.

This sequence joins TRBV7-2 and TRBJ2-2; TRBD1 agrees at 8 bases. The CDR3 loop spans 17 amino acids. V gave up 3 bases and J gave up 0 bases; unmatched junction bases: 6. Germline V lookup: CDR1 SGHTA, CDR2 FQGNSA. CDR3 loop: CASSFYQGAANTGELFF. DNA of the CDR3: TGTGCCAGCAGCTTCTATCAGGGGGCGGCGAACACCGGGGAGCTGTTTTTT.

This clone was recorded once. The CDR3 DNA reads as TGCGCCAGCAGCCAGGGAGGAACAGGCTACGAGCAGTACTTC. Translating gives CASSQGGTGYEQYF. The chain couples TRBV4-1 to TRBJ2-7; a weak D match, TRBD2 (6 bases). CDR3 length equals 14 residues. CDR1 and CDR2 (germline): MGHRA, YSYEKL. Deletions cut 3 bases from V and 3 bases from J, with 12 bases between.

The chain uses TRBV19 and TRBJ2-3; 7 bases agree with TRBD2. CDR1 and CDR2 (germline): LNHDA, SQIVND (reference sequence). The CDR3 loop spans 17 amino acids. With V trimmed by 2 bases and J by 8 bases, 16 bases remained unmatched. The CDR3 here is CASSISVGEGPPGTQYF. The CDR3 DNA is TGTGCCAGTAGTATATCGGTTGGGGAGGGGCCCCCGGGTACGCAGTATTTT. Together with reference TRBV19 and TRBJ2-3, the CDR3 gives the full variable domain: DGGITQSPKYLFRKEGQNVTLSCEQNLNHDAMYWYRQDPGQGLRLIYYSQIVNDFQKGDIAEGYSVSREKKESFPLTVTSAQKNPTAFYLCASSISVGEGPPGTQYFGPGTRLTVL.

The chain is built from TRBV4-1 and TRBJ2-7; TRBD2 aligns across 8 bases. The germline gives CDR1 MGHRA, CDR2 YSYEKL. The CDR3 has 15 amino acids. The V gene end was trimmed by 4 bases and the J gene end by 6 bases; junction bases not matched to a gene: 11. CDR3 coding DNA: TGCGCCAGCAGCCCGGGACTAGAAGGGCCGGGCGAGCAGTACTTC. It specifies CASSPGLEGPGEQYF.

The rearrangement uses TRBV30 and TRBJ1-2, with D hard to call. The CDR3 has 13 amino acids. Between the trimmed V and J ends, which lost 0 bases and 7 bases, there was a span of 12 bases. Per the germline V gene, CDR1 is GTSNPN and CDR2 is SVGIG (reference sequence). DNA for the CDR3: TGTGCCTGGAGTGTAACCGGGTCGGGTGGCTACACCTTC. Translated, it gives CAWSVTGSGGYTF.

V and J are TRBV15 and TRBJ2-5; a weak D match, TRBD2 (7 bases). The CDR3 sequence is 13 residues long. The germline V gene encodes CDR1 LNHNV and CDR2 YYDKDF (reference sequence). The V end lost 8 bases, the J end lost 5 bases, and 15 bases lay between the germline ends. The CDR3 DNA reads TGTGCCACCTCGAGGGGGGGTCGGGAGACCCAGTACTTC. Amino acid sequence: CATSRGGRETQYF.

V is TRBV10-2 and J is TRBJ1-2, with D possibly matching TRBD1 (5 bases). CDR1 WSHSY and CDR2 SAAADI come from the germline V gene. V was cut by 6 bases and J by 6 bases, with 17 bases left in between. This CDR3 comprises 14 residues. The CDR3, as DNA: TGCGCCAGCAGGGCTGGGACGGCGGGGCATGGCTACACCTTC. It encodes CASRAGTAGHGYTF.

This clone was detected only once. The gene calls are TRBV19 and TRBJ2-2; D unclear. V shed 4 bases and J shed 7 bases, with 10 bases lying between them. This CDR3 comprises 13 residues. Germline values: CDR1 LNHDA, CDR2 SQIVND (reference sequence). CDR3 residues: CASSSRLGGELFF. DNA for the CDR3: TGTGCCAGTAGTAGTCGACTGGGCGGGGAGCTGTTTTTT.

The chain combines TRBV7-9 with TRBJ2-4; D possibly corresponds to TRBD2 (6 bases). The CDR3 loop spans 13 amino acids. The germline V gene encodes CDR1 SEHNR and CDR2 FQNEAQ (reference sequence). The V and J ends lost 6 bases and 5 bases respectively, with 11 bases between them. The CDR3 loop reads CASSGLAQNIQYF. The CDR3, as DNA: TGTGCCAGCAGTGGGCTAGCGCAAAACATTCAGTACTTC.

V and J are TRBV27 and TRBJ1-1; 8 nucleotides match TRBD1. The J segment lost 3 bases and the V segment lost 5 bases, leaving 5 bases of the junction unmatched. The germline gives CDR1 MNHEY, CDR2 SMNVEV (reference sequence). This CDR3 has 14 residues. This CDR3 is CASSTGQGDTEAFF. The CDR3 DNA is TGTGCCAGCAGTACCGGACAGGGCGACACTGAAGCTTTCTTT.

This chain joins TRBV11-2 and TRBJ1-1, with TRBD1 matching 7 bases. The CDR3 consists of 14 residues. Germline assignment: CDR1 SGHAT and CDR2 FQNNGV. Unmatched junction bases numbered 6, after V lost 5 bases and J lost 3 bases. CDR3 coding DNA: TGTGCCAGCAGCGGACCAGGGGGTCACACTGAAGCTTTCTTT. Amino acids: CASSGPGGHTEAFF.

This sequence joins TRBV27 and TRBJ2-7; D gene ambiguous. There are 14 residues in the CDR3. The germline CDR1 and CDR2 sequences are MNHEY and SMNVEV (reference sequence). Trimming stripped 5 bases from V and 1 base from J, with 12 bases between. DNA for the CDR3: TGTGCCAGCAGTAAGGCGGTGAGGTCCTACGAGCAGTACTTC. Residues: CASSKAVRSYEQYF.

This clone has just a few counts. This chain connects TRBV27 to TRBJ1-2; 9 bases agree with TRBD1. The CDR3 sequence is 14 residues long. Germline CDR1 reads MNHEY; CDR2 reads SMNVEV (reference sequence). V was clipped by 5 bases and J by 7 bases; unmatched bases: 8. The CDR3 DNA is TGTGCCAGCAGTCAAGAACAGGGGGCGGGTGGCTACACCTTC. Translation gives CASSQEQGAGGYTF.

The table lists this clone with a count of one. V gene TRBV7-9 combines with J gene TRBJ2-3; weak D call: TRBD2 (6 bases). The CDR3 consists of 18 residues. Germline CDR1 is SEHNR and CDR2 is FQNEAQ (reference sequence). V lost 1 base and J 0 bases, leaving 17 bases between the germline ends. CDR3 in DNA: TGTGCCAGCAGCTTAGTGTTCCCGGCGGGGAAAAGCACAGATACGCAGTATTTT. Translating gives CASSLVFPAGKSTDTQYF.

The sample holds a few counts of this clone. The rearrangement joins TRBV6-6 to TRBJ2-1, with D perhaps matching TRBD2 (7 bases). Germline loops: CDR1 MNHNY, CDR2 SVGAGI (reference sequence). This CDR3 has 13 residues. V shed 7 bases and J shed 3 bases, with 10 bases lying between them. DNA for the CDR3: TGTGCCAGCACGGGGGGCTTCTACAATGAGCAGTTCTTC. Translated, it gives CASTGGFYNEQFF.

V usage is TRBV2 and J usage is TRBJ2-5; 10 nucleotides align to TRBD2. This CDR3 has 14 amino acids. V trimming: 8 bases; J trimming: 2 bases; junction bases outside the gene matches: 5. From germline, CDR1 is SNHLY and CDR2 FYNNEI. The CDR3 sequence: CASLSGGGQETQYF. In nucleotides, the CDR3 is TGTGCCAGCCTAAGCGGGGGGGGGCAAGAGACCCAGTACTTC.

The chain couples TRBV11-3 to TRBJ2-7, with D possibly TRBD1 on 5 matching bases. V was pared by 0 bases and J by 10 bases, with 10 bases between. Germline assignment: CDR1 SGHNT and CDR2 YENEEA. CDR3 length: 12 residues. CDR3: CASSLDRQRQYF. The CDR3 nucleotides are TGTGCCAGCAGCTTAGATCGACAGAGACAGTACTTC.